This TCR beta chain appears in the sequencing data of a study of monozygotic twins with inflammatory bowel disease. Findings and limits, study-wide: Data gave no support to a single strong signal or clonotype associated with IBD.

Per sample, reverse transcription was split into eight reactions. The template switching step added UMIs that contained a 6-nucleotide sample barcode. For each CDR3 protein, TCRdb gives one entry from its re-call of the 5' RACE reads, without DNA. The sample features 400,000 to 500,000 distinct CDR3 sequences, with 2.4% in its top ten. CDR1 and CDR2 from the germline V gene are SSHAT and FNYEAQ (reference sequence). CDR3 length: 15 amino acids. Remarks on this clonotype: Its antigen is not identified.

The chain recombines TRBV7-7 with TRBJ1-5; the TCRdb call, TRBD1, lacks DNA for checking. Sequencing was performed on blood. The sequence was collected from a human donor with ulcerative colitis or Crohn's disease, or a healthy co-twin of an affected twin (not recorded which). CDR3: CASSSVRAGDQPQHF. Based on the CDR3 plus reference TRBV7-7 and TRBJ1-5, the full variable domain is GAGVSQSPRYKVTKRGQDVTLRCDPISSHATLYWYQQALGQGPEFLTYFNYEAQPDKSGLPSDRFSAERPEGSISTLTIQRTEQRDSAMYRCASSSVRAGDQPQHFGDGTRLSIL.